The next 22 T cell receptor beta chains were all read from a single sample in a study of blood T cell repertoires in COVID-19. Produced via immunoSEQ multiplex PCR; TCRdb's table is partial and in-frame only. The table has around 60,000 clones, around 89% seen once. The specimen was peripheral blood. The receptors come from a man aged 55-75 years with active COVID-19.

This chain links TRBV11-3 with TRBJ2-7; 9 bases align to TRBD2. CDR1 is SGHNT and CDR2 is YENEEA in the germline V gene. After removal of 1 base from V and 8 bases from J, the junction contained 12 bases not matched to a gene. CDR3 size: 16 residues. CDR3 loop: CASSLGALAGELKQYF. The DNA for the CDR3 is TGTGCCAGCAGCTTAGGCGCGTTAGCGGGAGAGCTTAAGCAGTACTTC.

Concerning this clone itself: The limits of the CDR3 on the DNA are not certain, so only TCRdb's listed CDR3 is given. The J gene is TRBJ1-5, the V gene TRBV21-1; the table's D call TRBD1 went unverified against the DNA. TRBV21-1 is a listed pseudogene. A total of 17 residues make up the CDR3, ends included. The CDR3 protein is CASSKVTWGQGSQPQHF.

CDR3 in amino acids: CASSHRGGAVNSPLHF. CDR3 in DNA: TGTGCCAGCAGCCACAGAGGAGGGGCGGTTAATTCACCCCTCCACTTT. The chain has TRBV3-1 (or the pseudogene TRBV3-2) and TRBJ1-6; perhaps TRBD1 as D (5 bases). CDR3 length: 16 residues. Trimming stripped 3 bases from V and 6 bases from J, with 15 bases between. Per germline, CDR1 LGHDT and CDR2 YNNKEL (reference sequence).

The rearrangement links TRBV12-5 to TRBJ2-1; D uncertain. Trimming took 1 base from V and 2 from J, leaving 6 bases between them. This CDR3 region has 14 residues. CDR1 and CDR2 (germline): LGHNT, FRNRAP. CDR3 protein: CASGLDLTYNEQFF. The CDR3 DNA follows: TGTGCTAGTGGTTTGGACCTAACCTACAATGAGCAGTTCTTC.

V and J are TRBV5-4 and TRBJ2-2; D may be TRBD2 (6 bases). Looked up from germline, CDR1 is SGHNT and CDR2 is YYREEE (reference sequence). The CDR3 is 15 residues long. V was clipped by 2 bases and J by 2 bases, with 10 bases between them. The DNA of the CDR3 is TGTGCCAGCAGCTTAGGGACTCCAAACACCGGGGAGCTGTTTTTT. Protein sequence: CASSLGTPNTGELFF. Complete variable domain (other parts from reference TRBV5-4 and TRBJ2-2): ETGVTQSPTHLIKTRGQQVTLRCSSQSGHNTVSWYQQALGQGPQFIFQYYREEENGRGNFPPRFSGLQFPNYSSELNVNALELDDSALYLCASSLGTPNTGELFFGEGSRLTVL.

In DNA, the CDR3 is TGTGCCAGCACCAAATCAGGGGGCCACACCGGGGAGCTGTTTTTT. Encoded protein: CASTKSGGHTGELFF. V usage is TRBV9 and J usage is TRBJ2-2; 8 nucleotides align to TRBD1. The CDR3 has 15 residues. Germline V gives CDR1 SGDLS, CDR2 YYNGEE. Losses at the gene ends were 6 bases for V and 3 bases for J; bases not matched to a gene: 7.

CDR3 in amino acids: CASSFGSGGNEQFF. The CDR3 nucleotides are TGTGCCAGCAGCTTCGGCTCAGGGGGCAATGAGCAGTTCTTC. This rearrangement joins TRBV7-3 to TRBJ2-1; 7 nucleotides line up with TRBD1. J was trimmed by 6 bases and V by 3 bases; bases with no gene match: 5. The germline V gene has CDR1 SGHTA and CDR2 FQGTGA. This CDR3 region has 14 residues.

The chain links TRBV28 to TRBJ1-1; no definite D call. Trimming took 10 bases from V and 0 from J, leaving 6 bases between them. The germline gives CDR1 MDHEN, CDR2 SYDVKM. There are 11 residues in the CDR3. The CDR3 loop reads CATTLNTEAFF. The CDR3 bases are TGTGCCACTACTCTGAACACTGAAGCTTTCTTT.

The genes are TRBV30 and TRBJ2-1; no definite D call. V lost 5 bases, J lost 10 bases, and 18 bases lay in between. Germline V gene data show CDR1 as GTSNPN and CDR2 as SVGIG (reference sequence). The CDR3 consists of 13 residues. CDR3 sequence reads: CAWCRDGYGEQFF. CDR3 DNA: TGTGCCTGGTGTAGAGACGGGTACGGGGAGCAGTTCTTC.

This clone has only a few counts. J is TRBJ2-7 and V is TRBV18; 8 nucleotides align to TRBD1. Germline CDR1 is KGHSH and CDR2 is LQKENI. There are 14 residues in the CDR3. V gave up 4 bases and J gave up 4 bases; unmatched junction bases: 6. CDR3 coding DNA: TGTGCCAGCTCACTTGACAGGGGAGTATACGAGCAGTACTTC. This translates into CASSLDRGVYEQYF.

V is TRBV7-3 and J is TRBJ2-2; 9 nucleotides agree with TRBD1. CDR1 and CDR2 (germline): SGHTA, FQGTGA. This CDR3 has 13 residues. V lost 5 bases to trimming and J lost 7 bases; unmatched junction nucleotides: 2. CDR3 region: CASSRTGDGELFF. CDR3 coding DNA: TGTGCCAGCAGCCGGACAGGGGACGGGGAGCTGTTTTTT.

The chain carries TRBV7-8 and TRBJ1-3; 9 bases map to TRBD1. With V trimmed by 5 bases and J by 4 bases, 6 bases remained unmatched. The CDR3 has 15 residues. Germline CDR1 SGHVS, CDR2 FQNEAQ. CDR3 residues: CASSTQGARGNTIYF. In nucleotides, the CDR3 is TGTGCCAGCAGCACACAGGGGGCGAGGGGAAACACCATATATTTT.

The genes are TRBV19 and TRBJ1-2; D gene uncertain. The V gene lost 3 bases and the J gene lost 3 bases, with 17 bases spanning the gap. CDR1 and CDR2 (germline): LNHDA, SQIVND (reference sequence). This CDR3 is built from 16 residues. The CDR3 protein is CASSIPRAPIDYGYTF. CDR3 bases: TGTGCCAGTAGTATCCCGAGGGCCCCTATCGACTATGGCTACACCTTC.

This clone was counted between two and nine times. The V and J genes are TRBV7-2 and TRBJ2-5; no clear D gene. V lost 2 bases and J 0 bases, leaving 4 bases between the germline ends. CDR1 is SGHTA and CDR2 is FQGNSA in the germline V gene. This CDR3 has 13 residues. The CDR3 protein is CASSLSYQETQYF. The DNA for the CDR3 is TGTGCCAGCAGCTTATCGTACCAAGAGACCCAGTACTTC.

The rearrangement joins TRBV4-1 to TRBJ1-1; TRBD1 aligns across 9 bases. This CDR3 is 15 amino acids long. J was trimmed by 4 bases and V by 0 bases; bases with no gene match: 3. CDR1 MGHRA and CDR2 YSYEKL come from the germline V gene. CDR3 in amino acids: CASSQEYRGRTEAFF. Here the CDR3 DNA reads TGCGCCAGCAGCCAAGAGTACAGGGGGCGCACTGAAGCTTTCTTT.

CDR3 in amino acids: CASSRLQGAGTEAFF. The CDR3 nucleotides are TGTGCCAGCAGCCGATTACAGGGGGCCGGCACTGAAGCTTTCTTT. The chain employs TRBV16 and TRBJ1-1; 9 positions agree with TRBD1. The V gene's germline CDR1 is KGHSY and CDR2 FQNENV. The CDR3 spans 15 residues. The V gene end was trimmed by 4 bases and the J gene end by 4 bases; junction bases not matched to a gene: 7.

The J gene is TRBJ2-7, the V gene TRBV30; 12 nucleotides agree with TRBD2. CDR1 is GTSNPN, CDR2 SVGIG, per germline (reference sequence). The CDR3 covers 13 residues. V shed 2 bases and J 6 bases; nucleotides not matched to a gene: 2. The CDR3 loop is CAWSLLAGGEQYF. The CDR3 DNA is TGTGCCTGGAGTCTACTAGCGGGAGGCGAGCAGTACTTC.

This clone appeared a few times. The chain recombines TRBV30 with TRBJ2-7, with D tentatively TRBD1 (6 bases). The CDR3 loop spans 13 amino acids. CDR1 and CDR2 from the germline V gene are GTSNPN and SVGIG (reference sequence). V dropped 2 bases and J dropped 2 bases, with 10 bases sitting between them. In DNA, the CDR3 is TGTGCCTGGAGTTTGGGACATACCTACGAGCAGTACTTC. Protein sequence: CAWSLGHTYEQYF.

This chain connects TRBV19 to TRBJ2-1; 7 bases map to TRBD1. Germline CDR1 and CDR2: LNHDA and SQIVND (reference sequence). Losses at the gene ends were 2 bases for V and 5 bases for J; bases not matched to a gene: 6. This CDR3 is 15 amino acids long. Here the CDR3 DNA reads TGTGCCAGTAGTATATATGTCGGACAGGACAATGAGCAGTTCTTC. This encodes CASSIYVGQDNEQFF.

The gene calls are TRBV2 and TRBJ1-4, with 11 bases fitting TRBD1. The CDR3 spans 18 residues. Germline V lookup: CDR1 SNHLY, CDR2 FYNNEI. With 3 bases clipped from V and 7 bases from J, the junction kept 13 bases outside the gene matches. In DNA form, the CDR3 reads TGTGCCAGCAGTGAGTTCCCGGACAGGGGGCTAATTAGTGAAAAACTGTTTTTT. Translation gives CASSEFPDRGLISEKLFF. Filled out from reference TRBV2 and TRBJ1-4, the complete variable domain reads EPEVTQTPSHQVTQMGQEVILRCVPISNHLYFYWYRQILGQKVEFLVSFYNNEISEKSEIFDDQFSVERPDGSNFTLKIRSTKLEDSAMYFCASSEFPDRGLISEKLFFGSGTQLSVL.

The chain has TRBV7-2 and TRBJ2-7; D perhaps matches TRBD1 (6 bases). V was trimmed by 0 bases and J by 0 bases, leaving 12 bases between them. The CDR3 contains 16 residues. CDR1 and CDR2 from the germline V gene are SGHTA and FQGNSA. CDR3 residues: CASSLAAQGFSYEQYF. The CDR3 coding sequence is TGTGCCAGCAGCTTAGCGGCACAGGGATTCTCCTACGAGCAGTACTTC.

J is TRBJ2-5 and V is TRBV2; possibly TRBD2 for D (5 bases). Trimming removed 7 bases from V and 2 bases from J, with 14 bases in between. Germline CDR1 reads SNHLY; CDR2 reads FYNNEI. The CDR3 spans 14 residues. CDR3 in amino acids: CASIKGGSQETQYF. The CDR3, as DNA: TGTGCCAGCATTAAAGGAGGTTCACAAGAGACCCAGTACTTC.